Following are 12 T cell receptor beta chains from one sample sequenced in a study of cytomegalovirus exposure and HLA in healthy donors. Primers included in the PCR were 60 Vbeta and 13 Jbeta primers. Libraries were prepared by immunoSEQ multiplex PCR; TCRdb keeps only in-frame clonotypes and omits some of them. The sample features 150,000 to 200,000 clones, with approximately 6.4% in its top ten. Sequencing used PBMCs. The receptors shown here come from a young man in good health and CMV-seronegative.

The V and J genes are TRBV11-1 and TRBJ1-1; TRBD1 matches 10 bases. Germline V gene lookup returns CDR1 SGHAT and CDR2 FQDESV (reference sequence). J lost 3 bases, V lost 2 bases, and 3 bases had no gene match. This CDR3 has 15 residues. CDR3 protein: CASSLSGQGDTEAFF. In DNA form, the CDR3 reads TGTGCCAGCAGCTTAAGTGGACAGGGGGACACTGAAGCTTTCTTT.

V is TRBV10-2 and J is TRBJ2-1, with TRBD1 identical over 9 bases. Germline trimming cut 6 bases from V and 6 bases from J; bases unmatched to any gene: 12. Germline V gene lookup returns CDR1 WSHSY and CDR2 SAAADI. This CDR3 has 16 residues. The CDR3 spells CASSTTGTGLSNEQFF. CDR3 DNA sequence: TGCGCCAGCAGCACTACGGGGACAGGGCTATCCAATGAGCAGTTCTTC.

V is TRBV30 and J is TRBJ2-7; 8 bases agree with TRBD1. CDR3 length equals 13 residues. Trimming cost V 2 bases and J 6 bases; bases outside gene matches: 6. CDR1 is GTSNPN and CDR2 is SVGIG in the germline V gene (reference sequence). The CDR3 reads CAWSYMTGAEQYF. In DNA form, the CDR3 reads TGTGCCTGGAGTTATATGACAGGGGCCGAGCAGTACTTC.

The J gene is TRBJ1-2, the V gene TRBV5-6, with D hard to call. Germline assignment: CDR1 SGHDT and CDR2 YYEEEE. The ends were cut back, 5 bases at V and 5 bases at J, with 13 bases in the middle. The CDR3 consists of 13 residues. The CDR3 protein is CASRSPGGYGYTF. CDR3 DNA: TGTGCCAGCAGGTCCCCTGGAGGGTATGGCTACACCTTC.

The V gene is TRBV9, the J gene TRBJ1-1, with TRBD1 identical over 7 bases. Trimming at V came to 3 bases and at J to 7 bases, leaving 6 bases not matched to a gene. Looked up from germline, CDR1 is SGDLS and CDR2 is YYNGEE. CDR3 size: 13 residues. CDR3 nucleotide sequence: TGTGCCAGCAGCGAGGTACAGGGGAATGAAGCTTTCTTT. Amino acid sequence: CASSEVQGNEAFF. The full variable domain, with the rest looked up from reference TRBV9 and TRBJ1-1, is DSGVTQTPKHLITATGQRVTLRCSPRSGDLSVYWYQQSLDQGLQFLIQYYNGEERAKGNILERFSAQQFPDLHSELNLSSLELGDSALYFCASSEVQGNEAFFGQGTRLTVV.

This chain links TRBV5-4 with TRBJ2-1; 9 nucleotides align to TRBD2. In germline, CDR1 is SGHNT, CDR2 YYREEE (reference sequence). The CDR3 length is 15 residues. The V segment lost 2 bases and the J segment 6 bases; nucleotides outside the gene matches: 6. The CDR3: CASSLSGGRINEQFF. The DNA for the CDR3 is TGTGCCAGCAGCTTAAGCGGGGGGAGGATCAATGAGCAGTTCTTC.

The chain combines TRBV19 with TRBJ2-1, with 11 bases identical to TRBD2. CDR3 length: 13 residues. Germline V gene sequence: CDR1 LNHDA, CDR2 SQIVND (reference sequence). Trimming cost V 8 bases and J 6 bases; bases outside gene matches: 3. This chain's CDR3 is CASGTSGPNEQFF. As DNA, the CDR3 is TGTGCCAGTGGGACTAGCGGACCCAATGAGCAGTTCTTC.

The gene calls are TRBV4-3 and TRBJ2-2; no definite D call. Germline assignment: CDR1 LGHNA and CDR2 YSLEER. Trimming shortened V by 4 bases and J by 6 bases, and 12 bases separated the two germline ends. This CDR3 region has 14 residues. The CDR3 is CASSPPLSPGELFF. The CDR3 DNA follows: TGCGCCAGCAGCCCCCCCCTCAGTCCCGGGGAGCTGTTTTTT.

V is TRBV9 and J is TRBJ2-3; TRBD1 might be the D (6 bases). Between the trimmed V and J ends, which lost 3 bases and 3 bases, there was a span of 14 bases. CDR1 is SGDLS, CDR2 YYNGEE, per germline. This CDR3 contains 15 residues. The CDR3 sequence is CASSETGISTDTQYF. DNA of the CDR3: TGTGCCAGCAGCGAAACAGGGATTAGTACAGATACGCAGTATTTT.

The rearrangement uses TRBV5-6 and TRBJ1-1; D gene ambiguous. CDR3 length equals 13 residues. Trimming took 2 bases from V and 5 from J, leaving 10 bases between them. CDR1 and CDR2 (germline): SGHDT, YYEEEE. The CDR3 here is CASSFGVGTEAFF. The CDR3 DNA reads TGTGCCAGCAGCTTCGGGGTAGGGACTGAAGCTTTCTTT.

This chain joins TRBV1 and TRBJ2-1; TRBD1, the D gene given by the table, was not confirmed from the DNA. TRBV1 is termed a pseudogene. CDR3 length: 12 residues. This CDR3 reads CTSSRGGLGQFF. The CDR3 coding sequence is TGCACCAGCAGCCGGGGCGGCCTGGGGCAGTTCTTC.

The rearrangement uses TRBV7-9 and TRBJ2-3; a weak D match, TRBD1 (6 bases). CDR1 is SEHNR, CDR2 FQNEAQ, per germline (reference sequence). V gave up 3 bases and J gave up 2 bases, with 18 bases separating them. The CDR3 sequence is 17 residues long. CDR3 residues: CASSFLLQGRPTDTQYF. CDR3 bases: TGTGCCAGCAGCTTCCTTTTACAGGGCCGTCCCACAGATACGCAGTATTTT.